Shown below are 26 T cell receptor beta chains from a single sample sequenced in a study of T cells after yellow fever vaccination. TCRdb called the 5' RACE reads again in MiXCR, with one record for every CDR3 protein. The sample carries hundreds of thousands of distinct CDR3 sequences, 8.7% recorded once. Source: PBMCs, taken on the day of the first yellow fever vaccination. Receptors were obtained from a man aged 18 to 29 who received the YFV17D yellow fever vaccine.

This clonotype appeared many times. The chain uses TRBV9 and TRBJ2-1, with a tentative D call TRBD2 (6 bases). From germline, CDR1 is SGDLS and CDR2 YYNGEE. Trimming shortened V by 0 bases and J by 0 bases, and 13 bases separated the two germline ends. There are 17 residues in the CDR3. The CDR3 is CASSVGPLRGSYNEQFF. In DNA form, the CDR3 reads TGTGCCAGCAGCGTAGGTCCTTTGCGGGGCTCCTACAATGAGCAGTTCTTC.

This clonotype was observed many times. The V gene is TRBV7-9, the J gene TRBJ2-7; D possibly uses TRBD1 or TRBD2 (5 bases each). Trimming removed 6 bases at V and 3 bases at J, with 12 bases between. Germline values: CDR1 SEHNR, CDR2 FQNEAQ (reference sequence). CDR3 length equals 13 residues. CDR3 in DNA: TGTGCCAGCAGTTTCGGGACGGTCTACGAGCAGTACTTC. It encodes CASSFGTVYEQYF. Drawing the rest from reference TRBV7-9 and TRBJ2-7, the complete variable domain is DTGVSQNPRHKITKRGQNVTFRCDPISEHNRLYWYRQTLGQGPEFLTYFQNEAQLEKSRLLSDRFSAERPKGSFSTLEIQRTEQGDSAMYLCASSFGTVYEQYFGPGTRLTVT.

This chain joins TRBV4-1 and TRBJ2-7; TRBD1 matches 8 bases. Trimming cost V 0 bases and J 4 bases; bases outside gene matches: 8. The CDR3 loop spans 16 amino acids. The germline CDR1 and CDR2 sequences are MGHRA and YSYEKL. In nucleotides, the CDR3 is TGCGCCAGCAGCCAAGAATACGCAGGGGGCACTTACGAGCAGTACTTC. Amino acid sequence: CASSQEYAGGTYEQYF.

The chain links TRBV18 to TRBJ1-1; tentative D call: TRBD1 (6 bases). Trimming took 3 bases from V and 1 from J, leaving 12 bases between them. In germline, CDR1 is KGHSH, CDR2 LQKENI. The CDR3 loop spans 15 amino acids. The CDR3 nucleotides are TGTGCCAGCTCACCCAGGGGTGTCAGGAACACTGAAGCTTTCTTT. This codes for CASSPRGVRNTEAFF.

About this clonotype itself: Germline is not matched at one junction end, which may reflect a read error. The chain carries TRBV7-7 and TRBJ2-5; D may be TRBD1 (6 bases). CDR1 is SSHAT, CDR2 FNYEAQ, per germline (reference sequence). The CDR3 extends over 15 amino acids. The CDR3 DNA reads as TGTGCTAGCAGCTTAACATTCAGGGGCGCAGAGACCCAGTACTTC. The encoded protein is CASSLTFRGAETQYF.

This clonotype was observed a few times. The chain links TRBV20-1 to TRBJ2-1, with 14 nucleotides matching TRBD2. The CDR3 covers 16 residues. Germline CDR1 reads DFQATT; CDR2 reads SNEGSKA (reference sequence). The junction had 11 bases not matched to a gene; V was cut back by 6 bases and J by 7 bases. The DNA of the CDR3 is TGCAGTGCCACGGGACTAGCGGGGGCGACACGGAATGAGCAGTTCTTC. Translation: CSATGLAGATRNEQFF.

There are a few counts of this clonotype. This rearrangement joins TRBV28 to TRBJ1-1; 7 nucleotides align to TRBD1. V was pared by 2 bases and J by 10 bases, with 13 bases of the junction left unmatched. CDR1 and CDR2 (germline): MDHEN, SYDVKM. The CDR3 length is 15 residues. The CDR3 DNA reads as TGTGCCAGCAGTTTACGGGGACAGCCCCCGGCTGGAGCTTTCTTT. Translation gives CASSLRGQPPAGAFF.

This clonotype was observed a few times. The V and J genes are TRBV6-1 and TRBJ2-1; 8 bases map to TRBD2. This CDR3 is 15 amino acids long. V dropped 6 bases and J dropped 8; count of bases not matched to a gene: 12. CDR1 is MNHNS, CDR2 SASEGT, per germline. In nucleotides, the CDR3 is TGTGCCAGCAGCCTCGGGGGGGCCGGTGGTCATGAGCAGTTCTTC. This encodes CASSLGGAGGHEQFF.

This clonotype has only a few counts. V is TRBV5-1 and J is TRBJ2-1, with TRBD1 matching 7 bases. V dropped 3 bases and J dropped 5; count of bases not matched to a gene: 2. Germline lookup yields CDR1 SGHRS and CDR2 YFSETQ. CDR3 length: 13 amino acids. CDR3 sequence: CASSWDRNNEQFF. The CDR3 coding sequence is TGCGCCAGCAGCTGGGACAGAAACAATGAGCAGTTCTTC. Using reference TRBV5-1 and TRBJ2-1 for the parts outside the CDR3, the full variable domain is KAGVTQTPRYLIKTRGQQVTLSCSPISGHRSVSWYQQTPGQGLQFLFEYFSETQRNKGNFPGRFSGRQFSNSRSEMNVSTLELGDSALYLCASSWDRNNEQFFGPGTRLTVL.

The chain carries TRBV20-1 and TRBJ2-7; no clear D. Germline lookup yields CDR1 DFQATT and CDR2 SNEGSKA (reference sequence). Trimming left V 2 bases short and J 2 bases short, with 10 bases between. This CDR3 spans 13 amino acids. The CDR3 sequence is CSARSERPYEQYF. The DNA for the CDR3 is TGCAGTGCTAGAAGCGAACGACCCTACGAGCAGTACTTC.

This clonotype was picked up a small number of times. This rearrangement joins TRBV20-1 to TRBJ2-5, with 12 bases identical to TRBD2. Germline loops: CDR1 DFQATT, CDR2 SNEGSKA (reference sequence). The CDR3 covers 15 residues. V shed 5 bases, J shed 4 bases, and the junction held 8 bases outside the gene matches. The CDR3: CSAPSSGGAPETQYF. CDR3 coding DNA: TGCAGTGCTCCTTCTAGCGGGGGGGCCCCAGAGACCCAGTACTTC.

The rearrangement uses TRBV10-3 and TRBJ1-2; D unclear. The V end was cut by 2 bases, the J end by 6 bases, with 7 bases between. The CDR3 contains 12 residues. The germline V gene encodes CDR1 ENHRY and CDR2 SYGVKD. CDR3: CAISELGDGYTF. The CDR3 DNA is TGTGCCATCAGTGAGCTTGGGGATGGCTACACCTTC.

This chain links TRBV20-1 with TRBJ2-7; D unclear. V was pared by 0 bases and J by 2 bases, with 5 bases between. Germline V gene lookup returns CDR1 DFQATT and CDR2 SNEGSKA (reference sequence). The CDR3 spans 12 residues. The CDR3 region has the DNA TGCAGTGCTAGAGATTTGACCTACGAGCAGTACTTC. Translation: CSARDLTYEQYF.

The chain employs TRBV5-1 and TRBJ1-2; D is unclear. Germline V gene lookup returns CDR1 SGHRS and CDR2 YFSETQ. This CDR3 contains 15 residues. V was cut by 1 base and J by 3 bases, with 13 bases left in between. In nucleotides, the CDR3 is TGCGCCAGCAGCTTGCTGGAGTCCCGGGACTATGGCTACACCTTC. It yields the protein CASSLLESRDYGYTF.

In its sample, this clonotype was seen a few times. The chain links TRBV7-8 to TRBJ2-2, with D uncertain. CDR1 is SGHVS, CDR2 FQNEAQ, per germline. V gave up 1 base and J gave up 10 bases, with 7 bases separating them. This CDR3 is built from 12 residues. The CDR3 coding sequence is TGTGCCAGCAGCTTAGTAACGGAGGAGCTGTTTTTT. Translated: CASSLVTEELFF. Variable domain in full (rest from reference TRBV7-8 and TRBJ2-2): GAGVSQSPRYKVAKRGQDVALRCDPISGHVSLFWYQQALGQGPEFLTYFQNEAQLDKSGLPSDRFFAERPEGSVSTLKIQRTQQEDSAVYLCASSLVTEELFFGEGSRLTVL.

This clonotype was counted only a few times. The chain recombines TRBV20-1 with TRBJ2-1, with 9 bases identical to TRBD2. V shed 5 bases, J shed 8 bases, and the junction held 13 bases outside the gene matches. The CDR3 has 15 residues. Germline V gene data show CDR1 as DFQATT and CDR2 as SNEGSKA (reference sequence). The CDR3 sequence is CSAPLRAGGQDEQFF. The CDR3, as DNA: TGCAGTGCTCCCCTCCGAGCGGGGGGCCAGGATGAGCAGTTCTTC.

This clonotype was detected ten times or more. The rearrangement links TRBV5-1 to TRBJ1-1; TRBD1 aligns across 7 bases. The CDR3 is 13 residues long. The V gene's germline CDR1 is SGHRS and CDR2 YFSETQ. The junction had 2 bases not matched to a gene; V was cut back by 3 bases and J by 3 bases. The chain's CDR3 is CASSYTGDTEAFF. CDR3 coding DNA: TGCGCCAGCAGCTACACAGGGGACACTGAAGCTTTCTTT.

The gene calls are TRBV6-5 and TRBJ1-5; D is perhaps TRBD1 (5 bases). V was cut by 6 bases and J by 2 bases, with 17 bases left in between. This CDR3 spans 16 amino acids. Germline CDR1 is MNHEY and CDR2 is SVGAGI. CDR3 DNA sequence: TGTGCCAGCAGCGCCCGGGGGGGGGAGGGCAATCAGCCCCAGCATTTT. Protein: CASSARGGEGNQPQHF.

This clonotype has a handful of counts. The V call is TRBV30, the J call TRBJ1-1; D gene ambiguous. Trimming left V 2 bases short and J 3 bases short, with 16 bases between. Germline CDR1 GTSNPN, CDR2 SVGIG (reference sequence). The CDR3 consists of 15 residues. The CDR3 loop reads CAWSNWLGSDTEAFF. In nucleotides, the CDR3 is TGTGCCTGGAGTAACTGGCTGGGCTCGGACACTGAAGCTTTCTTT.

This clonotype was seen many times. This chain joins TRBV9 and TRBJ1-5; D is perhaps TRBD1 (5 bases). V lost 0 bases and J 10 bases, leaving 14 bases between the germline ends. The CDR3 is 14 residues long. Germline assignment: CDR1 SGDLS and CDR2 YYNGEE. In nucleotides, the CDR3 is TGTGCCAGCAGCGTAGAGGGTCAGGGCGAACCCCAGCATTTT. It specifies CASSVEGQGEPQHF.

J is TRBJ2-3 and V is TRBV19, with 8 bases lining up with TRBD1. V was pared by 5 bases and J by 8 bases, with 6 bases of the junction left unmatched. This CDR3 spans 13 amino acids. Germline values: CDR1 LNHDA, CDR2 SQIVND (reference sequence). CDR3 bases: TGTGCCAGTAGTGGACAGGGTCGAGGTACGCAGTATTTT. It codes for CASSGQGRGTQYF.

This clonotype was observed a handful of times. This chain connects TRBV20-1 to TRBJ2-5; 7 bases align to TRBD1. Trimming at V came to 6 bases and at J to 4 bases, leaving 8 bases not matched to a gene. CDR3 length equals 13 residues. Germline CDR1 reads DFQATT; CDR2 reads SNEGSKA (reference sequence). This CDR3 is CSAREGAPETQYF. Here the CDR3 DNA reads TGCAGTGCACGAGAGGGGGCCCCAGAGACCCAGTACTTC.

The chain links TRBV19 to TRBJ2-3; 9 bases agree with TRBD1. The V gene's germline CDR1 is LNHDA and CDR2 SQIVND (reference sequence). J lost 2 bases, V lost 4 bases, and 13 bases had no gene match. CDR3 length equals 18 residues. The CDR3 bases are TGTGCCAGTAGTAAGTTGGCCGGGACAGGGTTTTTCACAGATACGCAGTATTTT. This encodes CASSKLAGTGFFTDTQYF. Using reference TRBV19 and TRBJ2-3 for the parts outside the CDR3, the full variable domain is DGGITQSPKYLFRKEGQNVTLSCEQNLNHDAMYWYRQDPGQGLRLIYYSQIVNDFQKGDIAEGYSVSREKKESFPLTVTSAQKNPTAFYLCASSKLAGTGFFTDTQYFGPGTRLTVL.

The chain links TRBV5-1 to TRBJ2-3; 12 bases are a match to TRBD2. Germline CDR1 and CDR2: SGHRS and YFSETQ. Trimming at V came to 4 bases and at J to 3 bases, leaving 6 bases not matched to a gene. The length of the CDR3 is 16 residues. This CDR3 reads CASSILAGGPTDTQYF. Here the CDR3 DNA reads TGCGCCAGCAGCATCCTAGCGGGGGGGCCGACAGATACGCAGTATTTT.

The V and J genes are TRBV4-3 and TRBJ2-2; 8 nucleotides line up with TRBD1. With V trimmed by 1 base and J by 5 bases, 12 bases remained unmatched. The CDR3 contains 18 residues. The germline CDR1 and CDR2 sequences are LGHNA and YSLEER. CDR3 bases: TGCGCCAGCAGCCAAGGCCCAGGGGGCGCGGGTGATACCGGGGAGCTGTTTTTT. Its protein is CASSQGPGGAGDTGELFF.

In its sample, this clonotype was seen a few times. The chain couples TRBV12-3 or TRBV12-4 to TRBJ2-7; D unresolved. Trimming took off 3 bases at V and 4 bases at J, with 4 bases between the two ends. The CDR3 contains 11 residues. CDR3 amino acids: CASSFGYEQYV. CDR3 DNA sequence: TGTGCCAGCAGTTTTGGGTACGAGCAGTACGTC.